A selection of T cell receptor beta chains follows, all from one sample in a study of siplizumab effects on memory and regulatory T cells. The protocol was immunoSEQ multiplex PCR, while the TCRdb copy is restricted to in-frame clones and leaves out a portion. The sample yields about 52,000 clones, approximately 97% seen once. The source material was naive CD4+ T cells sorted from blood. These receptors came from a human donor in good health. The CDR3 runs from the conserved cysteine through the conserved F or W. The order of the fields is V gene, D gene, clone size, J gene, CDR3 protein, CDR3 DNA. A D gene is named only where the DNA matches it firmly. Clone size appears in some rows only: once, few, many, or a class for an expanded clone.

v_call: TRBV5-1; d_call: .; clone_size: .; j_call: TRBJ2-4; cdr3_aa: CASSLAFTAYSNIQYF; cdr3_nt: TGCGCCAGCAGCTTGGCCTTTACAGCGTACAGCAACATTCAGTACTTC
v_call: TRBV7-9; d_call: .; clone_size: .; j_call: TRBJ2-1; cdr3_aa: CASSLTPPTVSGSYNEQFF; cdr3_nt: TGTGCCAGTAGCTTAACACCCCCGACCGTTTCGGGGTCCTACAATGAGCAGTTCTTC
v_call: TRBV5-4; d_call: .; clone_size: .; j_call: TRBJ2-7; cdr3_aa: CASSLVGQAYEQYF; cdr3_nt: TGTGCCAGCAGCTTGGTTGGGCAGGCCTACGAGCAGTACTTC
v_call: TRBV6-6; d_call: .; clone_size: few; j_call: TRBJ1-5; cdr3_aa: CASSREGQPQHF; cdr3_nt: TGTGCCAGCAGCCGAGAGGGGCAGCCCCAGCATTTT
v_call: TRBV9; d_call: .; clone_size: .; j_call: TRBJ1-3; cdr3_aa: CASSVEVSGDSGNTIYF; cdr3_nt: TGTGCCAGCAGCGTAGAAGTGTCAGGCGACTCTGGAAACACCATATATTTT
v_call: TRBV19; d_call: .; clone_size: .; j_call: TRBJ1-4; cdr3_aa: CASSVLGATNEKLFF; cdr3_nt: TGTGCCAGTAGTGTTTTAGGGGCAACTAATGAAAAACTGTTTTTT
v_call: TRBV6-5; d_call: TRBD1; clone_size: .; j_call: TRBJ1-3; cdr3_aa: CASSQGAGNTIYF; cdr3_nt: TGTGCCAGCAGTCAGGGGGCTGGAAACACCATATATTTT
v_call: TRBV19; d_call: .; clone_size: .; j_call: TRBJ1-4; cdr3_aa: CASSVQENNEKLFF; cdr3_nt: TGTGCCAGTAGTGTCCAGGAGAATAATGAAAAACTGTTTTTT
v_call: TRBV11-3; d_call: .; clone_size: .; j_call: TRBJ2-7; cdr3_aa: CASSLRVSSYEQYF; cdr3_nt: TGTGCCAGCAGCTTAAGGGTATCCTCCTACGAGCAGTACTTC
v_call: TRBV7-3; d_call: .; clone_size: .; j_call: TRBJ2-2; cdr3_aa: CASSLSTGELFF; cdr3_nt: TGTGCCAGCAGCTTAAGCACCGGGGAGCTGTTTTTT
v_call: TRBV6-1; d_call: TRBD1; clone_size: .; j_call: TRBJ2-3; cdr3_aa: CASSGGQGFTDTQYF; cdr3_nt: TGTGCCAGCAGTGGGGGACAGGGGTTCACAGATACGCAGTATTTT
v_call: TRBV29-1; d_call: .; clone_size: .; j_call: TRBJ2-1; cdr3_aa: CSVVDPLVYNEQFF; cdr3_nt: TGCAGCGTTGTGGACCCACTGGTCTACAATGAGCAGTTCTTC
v_call: TRBV18; d_call: .; clone_size: once; j_call: TRBJ2-7; cdr3_aa: CASSLFQAPDEQYF; cdr3_nt: TGTGCCAGCTCACTTTTTCAGGCGCCTGACGAGCAGTACTTC
v_call: TRBV6-5; d_call: TRBD1; clone_size: .; j_call: TRBJ2-7; cdr3_aa: CASSNLQGALEQYF; cdr3_nt: TGTGCCAGCAGTAACCTACAGGGGGCCCTCGAGCAGTACTTC
v_call: TRBV5-1; d_call: .; clone_size: .; j_call: TRBJ1-5; cdr3_aa: CASSLGGGQQPQHF; cdr3_nt: TGCGCCAGCAGCTTGGGTGGGGGGCAGCAGCCCCAGCATTTT
v_call: TRBV5-1; d_call: .; clone_size: .; j_call: TRBJ2-5; cdr3_aa: CASSLGVGGYQETQYF; cdr3_nt: TGCGCCAGCAGCTTGGGGGTTGGTGGGTACCAAGAGACCCAGTACTTC
v_call: TRBV4-1; d_call: TRBD2; clone_size: .; j_call: TRBJ2-7; cdr3_aa: CASSQDALGRAIYEQYF; cdr3_nt: TGCGCCAGCAGCCAAGACGCCCTTGGGAGGGCAATCTACGAGCAGTACTTC
v_call: TRBV5-1; d_call: .; clone_size: .; j_call: TRBJ2-2; cdr3_aa: CASSLPSVSTGELFF; cdr3_nt: TGCGCCAGCAGCTTGCCTAGCGTCTCCACCGGGGAGCTGTTTTTT
v_call: TRBV6-6; d_call: TRBD2; clone_size: .; j_call: TRBJ2-7; cdr3_aa: CASSRTSAEQYF; cdr3_nt: TGTGCCAGCAGTCGTACTAGCGCCGAGCAGTACTTC
v_call: TRBV29-1; d_call: .; clone_size: .; j_call: TRBJ2-7; cdr3_aa: CSALGDAGVHEQYF; cdr3_nt: TGCAGCGCGCTGGGGGACGCTGGAGTCCACGAGCAGTACTTC
v_call: TRBV5-5; d_call: .; clone_size: .; j_call: TRBJ2-1; cdr3_aa: CASSLPLNYNEQFF; cdr3_nt: TGTGCCAGCAGCTTGCCCCTCAACTACAATGAGCAGTTCTTC
v_call: TRBV12-5; d_call: .; clone_size: .; j_call: TRBJ2-1; cdr3_aa: CASGSGLWSEQFF; cdr3_nt: TGTGCTAGTGGTTCGGGCCTTTGGTCTGAGCAGTTCTTC
v_call: TRBV29-1; d_call: .; clone_size: once; j_call: TRBJ2-6; cdr3_aa: CSVSGPSGANVLTF; cdr3_nt: TGCAGCGTTAGTGGACCCTCTGGGGCCAACGTCCTGACTTTC
v_call: TRBV5-1; d_call: TRBD1; clone_size: .; j_call: TRBJ2-1; cdr3_aa: CARTHRDRAWNEQFF; cdr3_nt: TGCGCCAGGACTCACCGGGACAGGGCATGGAATGAGCAGTTCTTC
v_call: TRBV6-5; d_call: .; clone_size: .; j_call: TRBJ2-1; cdr3_aa: CASSRVNEQFF; cdr3_nt: TGTGCCAGCAGCCGAGTGAATGAGCAGTTCTTC
v_call: TRBV28; d_call: .; clone_size: .; j_call: TRBJ1-1; cdr3_aa: CASSLSGGRGTEAFF; cdr3_nt: TGTGCCAGCAGTTTGTCGGGGGGCCGCGGCACTGAAGCTTTCTTT
v_call: TRBV2; d_call: .; clone_size: .; j_call: TRBJ1-5; cdr3_aa: CASSSRAINSNQPQHF; cdr3_nt: TGTGCCAGCAGCTCCAGGGCTATCAATAGCAATCAGCCCCAGCATTTT
v_call: TRBV9; d_call: TRBD2; clone_size: .; j_call: TRBJ2-7; cdr3_aa: CASSPTSSDRYEQYF; cdr3_nt: TGTGCCAGCAGCCCGACTAGCAGCGACCGATACGAGCAGTACTTC
v_call: TRBV30; d_call: .; clone_size: .; j_call: TRBJ1-4; cdr3_aa: CAWRPGRAIEKLFF; cdr3_nt: TGTGCCTGGAGGCCGGGACGGGCAATTGAAAAACTGTTTTTT
v_call: TRBV19; d_call: TRBD1; clone_size: .; j_call: TRBJ2-3; cdr3_aa: CATLRQGLSDTQYF; cdr3_nt: TGTGCCACCCTAAGACAGGGGCTATCAGATACGCAGTATTTT
v_call: TRBV30; d_call: TRBD1; clone_size: .; j_call: TRBJ1-2; cdr3_aa: CAWGDRWTEGYTF; cdr3_nt: TGTGCCTGGGGGGACAGGTGGACGGAGGGCTACACCTTC
v_call: TRBV18; d_call: .; clone_size: .; j_call: TRBJ2-6; cdr3_aa: CASSPRWDNSGANVLTF; cdr3_nt: TGTGCCAGCTCACCACGCTGGGACAACTCTGGGGCCAACGTCCTGACTTTC
v_call: TRBV15; d_call: TRBD2; clone_size: .; j_call: TRBJ2-5; cdr3_aa: CATSRASVSSGRDQETQYF; cdr3_nt: TGTGCCACCAGCAGAGCTTCGGTTTCTAGCGGGAGAGACCAAGAGACCCAGTACTTC
v_call: TRBV6-6; d_call: TRBD1; clone_size: .; j_call: TRBJ2-7; cdr3_aa: CASKKGDSTYEQYF; cdr3_nt: TGTGCCAGCAAAAAGGGGGACAGTACCTACGAGCAGTACTTC
v_call: TRBV7-2; d_call: .; clone_size: .; j_call: TRBJ2-2; cdr3_aa: CASSLSRGETGELFF; cdr3_nt: TGTGCCAGCAGCTTATCCAGGGGTGAAACCGGGGAGCTGTTTTTT
v_call: TRBV9; d_call: .; clone_size: .; j_call: TRBJ1-4; cdr3_aa: CASSGGATNEKLFF; cdr3_nt: TGTGCCAGCAGCGGAGGAGCAACTAATGAAAAACTGTTTTTT
v_call: TRBV7-2; d_call: .; clone_size: once; j_call: TRBJ2-5; cdr3_aa: CASSQGGTQYF; cdr3_nt: TGTGCCAGCAGCCAAGGTGGGACCCAGTACTTC
v_call: TRBV7-9; d_call: TRBD1; clone_size: .; j_call: TRBJ1-2; cdr3_aa: CASSWTGGGGYTF; cdr3_nt: TGTGCCAGCAGCTGGACAGGGGGCGGAGGCTACACCTTC
v_call: TRBV30; d_call: .; clone_size: .; j_call: TRBJ1-5; cdr3_aa: CAWGGQGNQPQHF; cdr3_nt: TGTGCCTGGGGGGGACAAGGTAACCAGCCCCAGCATTTT
v_call: TRBV6-5; d_call: TRBD1; clone_size: .; j_call: TRBJ1-2; cdr3_aa: CASSYSRAGGEYGYTF; cdr3_nt: TGTGCCAGCAGTTACTCGAGAGCAGGGGGCGAGTATGGCTACACCTTC
v_call: TRBV1; d_call: .; clone_size: .; j_call: TRBJ2-7; cdr3_aa: CTSSLTGTSDTYEQYF; cdr3_nt: TGCACCAGCAGCCTAACCGGGACTAGCGACACCTACGAGCAGTACTTC
v_call: TRBV9; d_call: .; clone_size: .; j_call: TRBJ2-2; cdr3_aa: CASSAQSNTGELFF; cdr3_nt: TGTGCCAGCAGCGCGCAGTCGAACACCGGGGAGCTGTTTTTT
v_call: TRBV4-1; d_call: .; clone_size: .; j_call: TRBJ2-1; cdr3_aa: CASTTVGSYNEQFF; cdr3_nt: TGCGCCAGCACAACAGTGGGATCCTACAATGAGCAGTTCTTC
v_call: TRBV9; d_call: TRBD2; clone_size: .; j_call: TRBJ2-4; cdr3_aa: CASSVELAGEKNIQYF; cdr3_nt: TGTGCCAGCAGCGTAGAACTAGCGGGGGAGAAAAACATTCAGTACTTC
v_call: TRBV12-5; d_call: TRBD1; clone_size: .; j_call: TRBJ2-1; cdr3_aa: CASGLGDRGPFDEQFF; cdr3_nt: TGTGCTAGTGGTTTGGGGGACAGGGGGCCCTTCGATGAGCAGTTCTTC
v_call: TRBV6-5; d_call: TRBD1; clone_size: once; j_call: TRBJ2-7; cdr3_aa: CASSYRTGTYEQYF; cdr3_nt: TGTGCCAGCAGTTACCGGACAGGGACCTACGAGCAGTACTTC
v_call: TRBV7-2; d_call: .; clone_size: .; j_call: TRBJ1-2; cdr3_aa: CASSQMAGSPYGYTF; cdr3_nt: TGTGCCAGCAGCCAAATGGCAGGGAGTCCCTATGGCTACACCTTC
v_call: TRBV7-3; d_call: TRBD2; clone_size: .; j_call: TRBJ2-2; cdr3_aa: CASSSSLAGGRNGELFF; cdr3_nt: TGTGCCAGCAGCTCCTCACTAGCGGGAGGGCGAAACGGGGAGCTGTTTTTT
v_call: TRBV19; d_call: TRBD2; clone_size: .; j_call: TRBJ2-7; cdr3_aa: CASSRNPGLEMGEQYF; cdr3_nt: TGTGCCAGTAGTCGTAACCCGGGACTAGAAATGGGCGAGCAGTACTTC
v_call: TRBV23-1; d_call: TRBD2; clone_size: .; j_call: TRBJ2-3; cdr3_aa: CASSQSPRLAGSTDTQYF; cdr3_nt: TGCGCCAGCAGTCAATCCCCCAGATTAGCGGGAAGCACAGATACGCAGTATTTT
v_call: TRBV10-2; d_call: .; clone_size: once; j_call: TRBJ2-7; cdr3_aa: CASSSTGQYEQYF; cdr3_nt: TGCGCCAGCAGCTCCACCGGACAATACGAGCAGTACTTC
v_call: TRBV5-1; d_call: .; clone_size: .; j_call: TRBJ2-7; cdr3_aa: CASSLDLAAEQYF; cdr3_nt: TGCGCCAGCAGCTTGGACCTCGCGGCGGAGCAGTACTTC
v_call: TRBV5-1; d_call: TRBD2; clone_size: .; j_call: TRBJ2-5; cdr3_aa: CASKPSGEMETQYF; cdr3_nt: TGCGCCAGCAAGCCTAGCGGGGAGATGGAGACCCAGTACTTC
v_call: TRBV6-6; d_call: .; clone_size: .; j_call: TRBJ2-7; cdr3_aa: CASSYSGTDSYEQYF; cdr3_nt: TGTGCCAGCAGTTATTCCGGGACCGACTCCTACGAGCAGTACTTC
v_call: TRBV6-5; d_call: TRBD2; clone_size: .; j_call: TRBJ2-1; cdr3_aa: CASRASGRNEQFF; cdr3_nt: TGTGCCAGCAGGGCTAGCGGGAGGAATGAGCAGTTCTTC
v_call: TRBV30; d_call: .; clone_size: .; j_call: TRBJ1-5; cdr3_aa: CAWSPRQSNQPQHF; cdr3_nt: TGTGCCTGGAGTCCTCGACAGTCCAATCAGCCCCAGCATTTT